The clone carrying this T cell receptor beta chain was counted a few times. The investigators reverse transcribed all of the isolated RNA, so they sequenced expressed TCRB transcripts. Data came from immunoSEQ multiplex PCR; TCRdb stores just in-frame clones and leaves some out. The repertoire holds around 500,000 clones, with approximately 30% as singletons. The source of the sample is a study of beta chain features in type 1 diabetes. Sorted cells reached over 95% purity in every population. The sequencing sample was made of naive CD4+ T cells from blood. The sequence was obtained from a man between 18 and 35 years old in good health.

The CDR3 is CASSSPGGGSEAFF. The CDR3 bases are TGCGCCAGCAGCTCCCCAGGCGGAGGGAGTGAAGCTTTCTTT. V and J are TRBV5-1 and TRBJ1-1; no clear D gene. There are 14 residues in the CDR3. Germline V gives CDR1 SGHRS, CDR2 YFSETQ. The V end was cut by 3 bases, the J end by 7 bases, with 16 bases between.